Each of the 24 T cell receptor beta chains below was sequenced from the same sample in a study of technical replicates of blood from several donors. The table came from immunoSEQ multiplex PCR; TCRdb's copy has only in-frame clones and leaves some out. The sample yields around 76,000 clones, around 97% seen once. Input material: T cells isolated from PBMCs. Receptors originate from a human donor in good health.

This clone appeared once. V usage is TRBV29-1 and J usage is TRBJ2-7; TRBD2 is a possible D gene (5 bases). Between the trimmed V and J ends, which lost 1 base and 5 bases, there was a span of 12 bases. CDR1 is SQVTM and CDR2 is ANQGSEA in the germline V gene. CDR3 length: 13 amino acids. Here the CDR3 DNA reads TGCAGCGTTGAAGGAGGGTATAGGGACGAGCAGTACTTC. It translates to CSVEGGYRDEQYF.

This chain uses TRBV11-3 with TRBJ1-1; 9 nucleotides align to TRBD1. This CDR3 has 14 amino acids. Unmatched junction bases numbered 3, after V lost 5 bases and J lost 2 bases. Germline V lookup: CDR1 SGHNT, CDR2 YENEEA. The DNA of the CDR3 is TGTGCCAGCAGCCCGGGACAGGGAAACACTGAAGCTTTCTTT. Its protein product is CASSPGQGNTEAFF.

J is TRBJ2-1 and V is TRBV5-1; possible D gene TRBD1, 6 bases. This CDR3 comprises 15 residues. The germline CDR1 and CDR2 sequences are SGHRS and YFSETQ. Trimming removed 0 bases from V and 12 bases from J, with 19 bases in between. The CDR3 loop reads CASSLGQVVGFGQFF. The CDR3 coding sequence is TGCGCCAGCAGCTTGGGACAGGTGGTTGGATTTGGGCAGTTCTTC.

In this sample, this clone turned up a few times. The chain combines TRBV7-8 with TRBJ1-1; D remains unclear. Trimming left V 7 bases short and J 0 bases short, with 12 bases between. CDR3 length: 14 residues. The germline CDR1 and CDR2 sequences are SGHVS and FQNEAQ. The CDR3 protein is CASTPELMNTEAFF. CDR3 in DNA: TGTGCCAGCACTCCGGAACTAATGAACACTGAAGCTTTCTTT.

This chain joins TRBV27 and TRBJ2-7; maybe TRBD2 (6 bases). Trimming shortened V by 2 bases and J by 4 bases, and 12 bases separated the two germline ends. Germline V gene data show CDR1 as MNHEY and CDR2 as SMNVEV (reference sequence). The CDR3 is 14 residues long. This chain's CDR3 is CASSLAGTVYEQYF. CDR3 sequence (DNA): TGTGCCAGCAGTTTAGCCGGGACTGTTTACGAGCAGTACTTC.

The chain carries TRBV7-2 and TRBJ2-3; TRBD2 matches 9 bases. The CDR3 runs 17 residues. Germline assignment: CDR1 SGHTA and CDR2 FQGNSA. V shed 6 bases, J shed 0 bases, and the junction held 10 bases outside the gene matches. Written as DNA, the CDR3 is TGTGCCAGCAGTAGGCGGGGGGGCGGGAGGAGCACAGATACGCAGTATTTT. Residues: CASSRRGGGRSTDTQYF.

The V call is TRBV14, the J call TRBJ2-5; TRBD1 matches 9 bases. This CDR3 contains 13 residues. The germline V gene encodes CDR1 SGHDN and CDR2 FVKESK. V was pared by 4 bases and J by 4 bases, with 1 base of the junction left unmatched. The CDR3 sequence is CASSRTGAETQYF. CDR3 sequence (DNA): TGTGCCAGCAGCCGGACAGGGGCAGAGACCCAGTACTTC.

The V gene is TRBV30, the J gene TRBJ1-2; tentative D call: TRBD1 (5 bases). Germline CDR1 and CDR2: GTSNPN and SVGIG (reference sequence). The CDR3 totals 12 residues. Trimming pared 3 bases from V and 4 bases from J, leaving 9 bases between. CDR3 protein: CAWSLTVYGYTF. CDR3 nucleotide sequence: TGTGCCTGGAGCTTGACAGTCTATGGCTACACCTTC.

The chain employs TRBV15 and TRBJ1-5, with D perhaps matching TRBD1 (6 bases). This CDR3 comprises 15 residues. V dropped 0 bases and J dropped 6 bases, with 12 bases sitting between them. Germline CDR1 reads LNHNV; CDR2 reads YYDKDF (reference sequence). The CDR3 region is CATSRDRGASQPQHF. The CDR3 coding sequence is TGTGCCACCAGCAGAGATCGGGGGGCGAGTCAGCCCCAGCATTTT. The full variable domain, in which reference TRBV15 and TRBJ1-5 provide the parts outside the CDR3, is DAMVIQNPRYQVTQFGKPVTLSCSQTLNHNVMYWYQQKSSQAPKLLFHYYDKDFNNEADTPDNFQSRRPNTSFCFLDIRSPGLGDTAMYLCATSRDRGASQPQHFGDGTRLSIL.

The chain links TRBV15 to TRBJ1-1, with D hard to call. Germline CDR1 is LNHNV and CDR2 is YYDKDF (reference sequence). There are 17 residues in the CDR3. V was trimmed by 0 bases and J by 1 base, leaving 15 bases between them. This CDR3 reads CATSRDAGGNRNTEAFF. The DNA of the CDR3 is TGTGCCACCAGCAGAGATGCGGGAGGGAACAGGAACACTGAAGCTTTCTTT.

The genes are TRBV7-9 and TRBJ1-2; the D gene is possibly TRBD1 (6 bases). Germline V lookup: CDR1 SEHNR, CDR2 FQNEAQ (reference sequence). Deletions cut 5 bases from V and 4 bases from J, with 17 bases between. The CDR3 runs 15 residues. As DNA, the CDR3 is TGTGCCAGCAGCCCCACTCCTAGACAGGCCTATGGCTACACCTTC. Translation: CASSPTPRQAYGYTF.

V is TRBV13 and J is TRBJ1-4, with D unclear. CDR1 is PRHDT and CDR2 is FYEKMQ in the germline V gene (reference sequence). V was trimmed by 2 bases and J by 5 bases, leaving 3 bases between them. This CDR3 comprises 12 residues. The CDR3 region is CASSLSNEKLFF. DNA for the CDR3: TGTGCCAGCAGCTTATCGAATGAAAAACTGTTTTTT. Complete variable domain (other parts from reference TRBV13 and TRBJ1-4): AAGVIQSPRHLIKEKRETATLKCYPIPRHDTVYWYQQGPGQDPQFLISFYEKMQSDKGSIPDRFSAQQFSDYHSELNMSSLELGDSALYFCASSLSNEKLFFGSGTQLSVL.

V gene TRBV5-1 combines with J gene TRBJ2-2; unclear D gene. The CDR3 sequence is 11 residues long. Trimming took 2 bases from V and 6 from J, leaving 2 bases between them. CDR1 is SGHRS and CDR2 is YFSETQ in the germline V gene. The CDR3 loop is CASSFAGELFF. The CDR3 DNA reads TGCGCCAGCAGCTTCGCCGGGGAGCTGTTTTTT. Using reference TRBV5-1 and TRBJ2-2 for the parts outside the CDR3, the full variable domain is KAGVTQTPRYLIKTRGQQVTLSCSPISGHRSVSWYQQTPGQGLQFLFEYFSETQRNKGNFPGRFSGRQFSNSRSEMNVSTLELGDSALYLCASSFAGELFFGEGSRLTVL.

This chain joins TRBV28 and TRBJ2-5, with D possibly being TRBD2 (7 bases). V shed 6 bases and J shed 4 bases, with 15 bases lying between them. In germline, CDR1 is MDHEN, CDR2 SYDVKM. CDR3 length: 14 residues. CDR3 DNA: TGTGCCAGCAGCGAAGGGGGGGGAACAGAGACCCAGTACTTC. This sequence encodes CASSEGGGTETQYF.

The chain joins TRBV5-1 to TRBJ1-2; 7 bases match TRBD1. With 5 bases clipped from V and 2 bases from J, the junction kept 9 bases outside the gene matches. Germline V gene lookup returns CDR1 SGHRS and CDR2 YFSETQ. The CDR3 loop spans 15 amino acids. The DNA of the CDR3 is TGCGCCAGCAGGCCCGGGACAGCACCGAACTATGGCTACACCTTC. Translation: CASRPGTAPNYGYTF.

This chain links TRBV2 with TRBJ1-1; D gene uncertain. The CDR3 is 11 amino acids. V shed 8 bases and J shed 0 bases, with 4 bases lying between them. Germline V CDR1 and CDR2: SNHLY, FYNNEI. CDR3 in DNA: TGTGCCAGCTCCATGAACACTGAAGCTTTCTTT. Encoded protein: CASSMNTEAFF.

This chain joins TRBV15 and TRBJ2-1, with TRBD1 matching over 7 bases. This CDR3 is 15 amino acids long. Germline V lookup: CDR1 LNHNV, CDR2 YYDKDF (reference sequence). V was pared by 5 bases and J by 1 base, with 5 bases of the junction left unmatched. CDR3 sequence (DNA): TGTGCCACCAGCCCGGACAGGAATTCCTACAATGAGCAGTTCTTC. Protein product: CATSPDRNSYNEQFF.

V is TRBV5-1 and J is TRBJ2-7; 10 bases fit TRBD2. The CDR3 spans 16 residues. J was trimmed by 4 bases and V by 3 bases; bases with no gene match: 10. The germline V gene has CDR1 SGHRS and CDR2 YFSETQ. CDR3 nucleotide sequence: TGCGCCAGCAGCTCGCCCTTCGGACTAGCGGTATACGAGCAGTACTTC. Its protein product is CASSSPFGLAVYEQYF.

The rearrangement joins TRBV29-1 to TRBJ2-7, with 9 bases lining up with TRBD1. Germline CDR1 is SQVTM and CDR2 is ANQGSEA. V gave up 1 base and J gave up 3 bases; unmatched junction bases: 7. The CDR3 runs 15 residues. Here the CDR3 reads CSVEAPGQGSYEQYF. The CDR3 nucleotides are TGCAGCGTTGAAGCTCCTGGACAGGGGAGCTACGAGCAGTACTTC.

This chain uses TRBV4-2 with TRBJ2-5; TRBD2 is a possible D gene (7 bases). The CDR3 totals 14 residues. Trimming shortened V by 2 bases and J by 4 bases, and 11 bases separated the two germline ends. CDR1 is LGHNA and CDR2 is YNFKEQ in the germline V gene. The CDR3 reads CASSQRGAAETQYF. CDR3 nucleotide sequence: TGTGCCAGCAGCCAACGGGGGGCCGCAGAGACCCAGTACTTC.

The chain has TRBV18 and TRBJ1-2, with 10 bases that match TRBD1. The germline CDR1 and CDR2 sequences are KGHSH and LQKENI. V dropped 4 bases and J dropped 4; count of bases not matched to a gene: 6. The CDR3 extends over 15 amino acids. CDR3 protein: CASSLRTGGLYGYTF. CDR3 sequence (DNA): TGTGCCAGCTCACTCAGGACAGGGGGGCTCTATGGCTACACCTTC.

This chain connects TRBV7-9 to TRBJ2-7; 11 bases are a match to TRBD1. Looked up from germline, CDR1 is SEHNR and CDR2 is FQNEAQ (reference sequence). There are 16 residues in the CDR3. V was pared by 3 bases and J by 5 bases, with 9 bases of the junction left unmatched. CDR3 DNA: TGTGCCAGCAGCTTGACGCCGGGACAGGGGGGCCACGAGCAGTACTTC. Amino acids: CASSLTPGQGGHEQYF.

This clone was counted a single time. The chain has TRBV6-6 and TRBJ2-7; 10 bases agree with TRBD2. Germline CDR1 and CDR2: MNHNY and SVGAGI (reference sequence). The V segment lost 6 bases and the J segment 0 bases; nucleotides outside the gene matches: 2. CDR3 size: 14 residues. CDR3 nucleotide sequence: TGTGCCAGCAGCCTAGCGGGAGTCTCCTACGAGCAGTACTTC. This gives the protein CASSLAGVSYEQYF.

The gene calls are TRBV7-2 and TRBJ1-5; D not certain. The V and J ends lost 5 bases and 6 bases respectively, with 14 bases between them. The CDR3 is 14 residues long. Germline V CDR1 and CDR2: SGHTA, FQGNSA. The CDR3 reads CASSARRVGQPQHF. The CDR3 coding sequence is TGTGCCAGCAGCGCAAGGAGGGTGGGTCAGCCCCAGCATTTT.